These 9 T cell receptor beta chains share one sample of origin, sequenced in a study of shared clonotypes between healthy human individuals. Cells designated naive CD8 were CD45RO-negative and were positively selected for CCR7, with terminally differentiated effector memory CD45RA+ cells excluded. Profiling relied on immunoSEQ multiplex PCR, and the TCRdb table lists in-frame clones only, not all of them. Among about 2.1 million clones listed, more than 85% were seen once. The sample was naive CD8+ T cells from PBMCs. The receptors here all came from a man between 18 and 29 years old in good health. Some clones in this sample may be carry-over from other donors' samples.

The chain is built from TRBV11-2 and TRBJ2-3; 8 bases map to TRBD1. The V gene's germline CDR1 is SGHAT and CDR2 FQNNGV. CDR3 size: 18 residues. Unmatched junction bases numbered 15, after V lost 3 bases and J lost 4 bases. DNA for the CDR3: TGTGCCAGCAGCTTCGACCAGGGGGCTTTGGGTGGCGCAGATACGCAGTATTTT. Encoded protein: CASSFDQGALGGADTQYF. Using reference TRBV11-2 and TRBJ2-3 for the parts outside the CDR3, the full variable domain is EAGVAQSPRYKIIEKRQSVAFWCNPISGHATLYWYQQILGQGPKLLIQFQNNGVVDDSQLPKDRFSAERLKGVDSTLKIQPAKLEDSAVYLCASSFDQGALGGADTQYFGPGTRLTVL.

This chain links TRBV7-9 with TRBJ1-5; D unresolved. Germline lookup yields CDR1 SEHNR and CDR2 FQNEAQ (reference sequence). Trimming took 2 bases from V and 3 from J, leaving 5 bases between them. The CDR3 runs to 13 residues. CDR3 sequence (DNA): TGTGCCAGCAGCTTAAACCCCAATCAGCCCCAGCATTTT. Encoded protein: CASSLNPNQPQHF.

The chain employs TRBV28 and TRBJ2-1; 9 bases align to TRBD1. The CDR3 totals 14 residues. The V gene end was trimmed by 4 bases and the J gene end by 8 bases; junction bases not matched to a gene: 6. From germline, CDR1 is MDHEN and CDR2 SYDVKM. Here the CDR3 reads CASSSDRGGDEQFF. The DNA for the CDR3 is TGTGCCAGCAGTTCGGACAGGGGTGGGGATGAGCAGTTCTTC.

The sample holds one count of this clone. This chain uses TRBV28 with TRBJ2-2; TRBD2 matches 15 bases. The CDR3 runs 18 residues. Germline loops: CDR1 MDHEN, CDR2 SYDVKM. Trimming removed 6 bases from V and 7 bases from J; junction bases left unmatched: 12. As DNA, the CDR3 is TGTGCCAGCAGACCTCTTGGACTAGCGGGAGGGTCCAACGGGGAGCTGTTTTTT. It is translated as CASRPLGLAGGSNGELFF.

V and J are TRBV2 and TRBJ1-4, with D possibly matching TRBD1 (5 bases). The CDR3 has 16 amino acids. The V gene's germline CDR1 is SNHLY and CDR2 FYNNEI. Trimming shortened V by 1 base and J by 3 bases, and 12 bases separated the two germline ends. The CDR3 DNA sequence: TGTGCCAGCAGTGAAGTGAGTGACAGACCTAATGAAAAACTGTTTTTT. Protein: CASSEVSDRPNEKLFF.

This clone was seen just once. V and J are TRBV28 and TRBJ2-7; D might be TRBD1 (5 bases). Trimming took off 2 bases at V and 6 bases at J, with 17 bases between the two ends. CDR3 length equals 15 residues. Germline V gene lookup returns CDR1 MDHEN and CDR2 SYDVKM. CDR3 sequence reads: CASSLVFGRASEQYF. DNA for the CDR3: TGTGCCAGCAGTTTAGTTTTTGGCAGGGCTTCCGAGCAGTACTTC.

In the case of this clone: The same CDR3 arises from other DNA sequences in this sample as well. CDR3 bases: TGTGCCAGCAGTGACTCGGGGACAGGGGGCACTGAAGCTTTCTTT. Protein sequence: CASSDSGTGGTEAFF. V gene TRBV6-4 combines with J gene TRBJ1-1; TRBD1 aligns across 11 bases. J lost 4 bases, V lost 0 bases, and 1 base had no gene match. In germline, CDR1 is MRHNA, CDR2 SNTAGT. The CDR3 spans 15 residues.

The rearrangement links TRBV5-8 to TRBJ2-7, with D unresolved. V gave up 2 bases and J gave up 3 bases, with 3 bases separating them. The germline V gene has CDR1 SGHTS and CDR2 YDEGEE. The CDR3 extends over 11 amino acids. CDR3 region: CASSFRYEQYF. The CDR3 DNA reads TGTGCCAGCAGCTTTCGCTACGAGCAGTACTTC.

A note on this clone: Other DNA sequences in the sample encode the same CDR3. The chain is built from TRBV6-5 and TRBJ2-2; no definite D call. Trimming left V 2 bases short and J 6 bases short, with 10 bases between. The CDR3 totals 14 residues. CDR1 is MNHEY, CDR2 SVGAGI, per germline. CDR3 amino acids: CASSYVRAPGELFF. The CDR3 DNA is TGTGCCAGCAGTTACGTTAGGGCTCCCGGGGAGCTGTTTTTT.